This T cell receptor beta chain was identified during a study of CD8 T cells in Susac syndrome. Looking at the study overall: Blood was drawn from Susac syndrome patients while they were therapy-naive, on corticosteroids, or on intravenous immunoglobulin alone.

The sequenced target, TCR beta, came from blood CD8+ and CD4+ T cells. Germline V CDR1 and CDR2: MNHEY, SVGEGT. This CDR3 is 14 amino acids long. J gave up 2 bases and V 7 bases, and 5 bases lay outside the gene matches. Random hexamers served to reverse transcribe roughly 0.5 to 1 ug RNA. Amplification of TCR beta CDR3 was carried out by immunoSEQ multiplex PCR, which covered 54 Vbeta and 13 Jbeta segments. One entry per CDR3 protein, called by TCRdb with MiXCR from the immunoSEQ multiplex PCR reads. The table lists roughly 180,000 distinct CDR3 sequences, just under 95% of them singletons. The study, taken as a whole, reports: When the CD4+ T cell repertoires of patients with Susac syndrome were examined, they did not show any clonal expansion.

A note on this clonotype: Its antigen is currently unknown.

The chain uses TRBV6-2 or TRBV6-3 and TRBJ2-1; the match to TRBD1 covers 7 bases. Sequencing was done on a sample of CD4+ T cells from PBMCs. This clonotype originated in a human donor with Susac syndrome. The CDR3 nucleotides read TGTGCCAGCACAAGACAGGGCGCCTACAATGAGCAGTTCTTC. It translates to CASTRQGAYNEQFF.